This T cell receptor beta chain is from a study of blood T cell repertoires in COVID-19. Germline V gives CDR1 MDHEN, CDR2 SYDVKM. The CDR3 runs to 14 residues. Trimming took 2 bases from V and 3 from J; bases not matched to a gene: 3. This table comes from immunoSEQ multiplex PCR, and its TCRdb copy is limited to in-frame clones, with some not included. Here the sample spans roughly 100,000 clones, more than 75% being singletons. The sample taken for sequencing was peripheral blood. The origin of this receptor is an elderly woman with active COVID-19. The rearrangement joins TRBV28 to TRBJ1-1, with TRBD1 matching 7 bases. The CDR3 protein is CASSLEGAYTEAFF. Written as DNA, the CDR3 is TGTGCCAGCAGTTTAGAGGGGGCTTACACTGAAGCTTTCTTT. Full variable domain (rest looked up from reference TRBV28 and TRBJ1-1): DVKVTQSSRYLVKRTGEKVFLECVQDMDHENMFWYRQDPGLGLRLIYFSYDVKMKEKGDIPEGYSVSREKKERFSLILESASTNQTSMYLCASSLEGAYTEAFFGQGTRLTVV.